What follows describes a single T cell receptor beta chain. This clonotype was observed many times. No cognate antigen has been identified for it. Base qualities are not at hand, and no much larger clone is one base apart. Amplification of TCR beta CDR3 regions was carried out from RNA transcripts. A first-round RT-PCR of the TCR CDR3 used the HTBI primer set with the Qiagen OneStep RT-PCR kit. A second multiplex PCR round built the libraries, followed by size selection and purification. Paired-end sequencing of the libraries was performed with 100 bp reads on an Illumina HiSeq2000. Regarding the original processing steps: SOAPnuke was used to process the raw data, with reads discarded if the reads contained adapters or uncalled bases, had a mean Phred below 15, or lacked an exact constant-primer or identifier match. COPE v1.2.5 was used to merge the high-quality paired reads, and each unique nucleotide sequence was defined as a clonotype. MiTCR v1.1 was used to align the clonotypes against IMGT TRBV, TRBD and TRBJ reference segments. The analysis was restricted to V-J combinations with a frequency above 0.0001, which together covered just over 98% of the repertoires. The TCS score was defined as the ratio of F50 (clonal expansion) to E x V (chaos), calculated using BLOSUM62-based TCRdist between CDR3 peptides within each V-J. Welch's t-statistics and random forest reduced around 520 V-J features to about 13, which were used in a naive Bayes classifier (R e1071). TCRdb handled the public reads itself, with Q25 trimming in fastp and clone calling in MiXCR, and kept productive beta chains. Here each entry gathers all rows of one CDR3 protein and keeps the most common genes and DNA. The V and J calls, along with clone size, are taken from TCRdb and not from the paper's own processing. The sample table holds some 350,000 distinct CDR3 sequences, of which 13% to 15% were seen once. About 21% of the sample goes to the ten largest clones.

The CDR3 sequence holds 17 residues, the cysteine and phenylalanine included. Only CDR3 DNA is held: 51 bases, read in frame from base 1. V has 0 bases trimmed and J has 5 bases trimmed; junction bases matching no gene number 4. CDR1 and CDR2 are drawn from the germline V gene: MNHEY, SVGAGI. The data belong to a study of T cells in Graves' hyperthyroidism and ophthalmopathy (dated by TCRdb to between 2019 and 2020). Background for the entire study: Peripheral blood was sampled at the time of initial diagnosis, prior to any treatment. TCR V-J signatures able to tell the groups apart were searched for in a discovery cohort of more than 90 patients, of whom fewer than 45 had Graves' ophthalmopathy and roughly 58 had stable Graves' hyperthyroidism. Prospective prediction of ophthalmopathy was tested in an independent validation cohort of fewer than 20 hyperthyroidism patients and some 17 patients who later progressed to ophthalmopathy. The roughly 90 discovery patients were divided at random into training and test sets in a 7:3 ratio. The study also compared thyroid tissue and blood T-cell repertoires from several Graves' hyperthyroidism patients. After blood sampling, hyperthyroidism patients were treated with methimazole at a starting dose of 30 mg daily, and ophthalmopathy patients were treated with high-dose intravenous methylprednisolone. According to the paper, TCR Vbeta CDR3 sequencing was carried out on 120 to 150 peripheral blood samples, which came from 40 to 45 ophthalmopathy, roughly 75 hyperthyroidism and approximately 17 progressor patients.

Ophthalmopathy patients had moderately to severely active disease, with a Clinical Activity Score of 3 or more, a NOSPECS grade of 4 or more, and a disease duration of less than 3 months. Patients with uncontrolled infections, other autoimmune diseases, pregnancy or lactation were excluded. Diagnoses were based on clinical symptoms, serum thyroxine and TRAb, thyroid ultrasound and orbital computed tomography. PBMCs were separated from 7.5 to 10 ml of fresh peripheral blood using Ficoll-Paque density gradient centrifugation. Total RNA was extracted with Trizol reagent, and quality was checked on an Agilent 2100 Bioanalyzer. The paper as a whole reports these results and caveats: Ophthalmopathy was separated from stable hyperthyroidism by a 13 V-J signature model, with 85% to 90% sensitivity and approximately 84% specificity obtained in cross-validation and 80%/75% obtained in testing. No statistical method was used to fix the sample size in advance, and group allocation was not hidden from the investigators. Most expanded thyroid clonotypes (frequency above 0.001) were also detected in blood, a finding suggesting that blood repertoires may reflect thyroid immune responses. In validation, the model predicted progression to ophthalmopathy a median of about 5.9 months before onset, with 65% to 71% sensitivity and roughly 73% specificity.

The sequence joins TRBV6-5 to TRBJ2-3, with 14 junctional bases fitting TRBD2. Sequencing was performed on blood. The origin of this receptor is a woman aged 55 to 70 with Graves' ophthalmopathy. The DNA is as follows: TGTGCCAGCAGTTACTCGGACGGGACTAGCGGGAGAGATACGCAGTATTTT. Translated, this is CASSYSDGTSGRDTQYF.